This TCR beta chain comes out of a study of T cell responses to AZD1222 COVID-19 vaccine. Study results and caveats: CD4 TCRs linked to vaccination spanned spike, dominating at 160-218 and 743-854.

Sequencing was performed with immunoSEQ multiplex PCR; in TCRdb, only in-frame clones are kept and a portion is missing. Among roughly 150,000 clones listed, around 90% were seen once. The CDR3 loop spans 15 amino acids. Germline CDR1 reads ENHRY; CDR2 reads SYGVKD. V lost 10 bases, J lost 2 bases, and 10 bases stayed unmatched. Worth noting for this clone: The antigen is undetermined.

Specimen: peripheral blood, collected 28 days after the second AZD1222 dose. The clonotype was recovered from an adult who received the AZD1222 COVID-19 vaccine. This sequence joins TRBV10-3 and TRBJ2-3, with TRBD1 matching over 9 bases. In DNA form, the CDR3 reads TGTGCCACAGAAAAGACAGGGGGGGACACAGATACGCAGTATTTT. Protein sequence: CATEKTGGDTDTQYF.